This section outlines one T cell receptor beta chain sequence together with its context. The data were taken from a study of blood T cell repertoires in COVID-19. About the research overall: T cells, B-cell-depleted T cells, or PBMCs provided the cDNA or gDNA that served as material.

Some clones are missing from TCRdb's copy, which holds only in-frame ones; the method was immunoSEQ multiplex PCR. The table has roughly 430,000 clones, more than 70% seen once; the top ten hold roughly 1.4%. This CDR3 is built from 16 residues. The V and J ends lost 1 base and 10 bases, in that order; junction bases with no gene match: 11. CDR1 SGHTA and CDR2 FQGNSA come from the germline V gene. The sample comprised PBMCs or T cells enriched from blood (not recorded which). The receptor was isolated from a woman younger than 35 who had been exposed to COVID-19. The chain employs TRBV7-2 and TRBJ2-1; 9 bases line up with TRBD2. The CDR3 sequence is CASSLDGTSSPVEQFF. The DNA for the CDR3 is TGTGCCAGCAGCTTAGATGGGACTAGCAGTCCCGTCGAGCAGTTCTTC.